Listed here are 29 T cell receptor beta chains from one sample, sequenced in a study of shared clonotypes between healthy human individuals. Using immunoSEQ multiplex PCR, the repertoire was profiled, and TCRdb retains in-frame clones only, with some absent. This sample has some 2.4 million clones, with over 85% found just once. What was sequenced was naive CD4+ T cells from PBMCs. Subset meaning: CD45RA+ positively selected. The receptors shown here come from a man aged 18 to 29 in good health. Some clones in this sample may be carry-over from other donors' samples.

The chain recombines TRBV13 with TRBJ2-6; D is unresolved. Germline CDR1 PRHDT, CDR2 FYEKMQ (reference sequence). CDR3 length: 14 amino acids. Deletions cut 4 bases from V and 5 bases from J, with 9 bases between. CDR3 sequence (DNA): TGTGCCAGCAGCTCCCTGACTCGGGCCAACGTCCTGACTTTC. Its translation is CASSSLTRANVLTF.

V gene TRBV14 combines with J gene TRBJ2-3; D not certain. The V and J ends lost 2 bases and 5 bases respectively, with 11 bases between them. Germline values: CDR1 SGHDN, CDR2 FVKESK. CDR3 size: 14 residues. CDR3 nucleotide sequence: TGTGCCAGCAGCCAATTTAGAAATAGAGATACGCAGTATTTT. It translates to CASSQFRNRDTQYF. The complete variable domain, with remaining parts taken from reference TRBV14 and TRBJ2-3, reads EAGVTQFPSHSVIEKGQTVTLRCDPISGHDNLYWYRRVMGKEIKFLLHFVKESKQDESGMPNNRFLAERTGGTYSTLKVQPAELEDSGVYFCASSQFRNRDTQYFGPGTRLTVL.

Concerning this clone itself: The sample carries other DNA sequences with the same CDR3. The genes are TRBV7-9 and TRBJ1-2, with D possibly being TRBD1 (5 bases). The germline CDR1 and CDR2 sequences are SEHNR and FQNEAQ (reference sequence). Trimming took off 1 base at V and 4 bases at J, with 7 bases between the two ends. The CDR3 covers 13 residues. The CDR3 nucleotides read TGTGCCAGCAGCTTAGAGGGGTTCTATGGCTACACCTTC. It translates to CASSLEGFYGYTF.

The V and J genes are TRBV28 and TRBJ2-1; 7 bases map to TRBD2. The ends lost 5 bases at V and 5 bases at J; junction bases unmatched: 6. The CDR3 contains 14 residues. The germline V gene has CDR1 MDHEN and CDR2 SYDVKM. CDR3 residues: CASSLSGHNNEQFF. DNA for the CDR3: TGTGCCAGCAGTCTTAGCGGGCACAACAATGAGCAGTTCTTC.

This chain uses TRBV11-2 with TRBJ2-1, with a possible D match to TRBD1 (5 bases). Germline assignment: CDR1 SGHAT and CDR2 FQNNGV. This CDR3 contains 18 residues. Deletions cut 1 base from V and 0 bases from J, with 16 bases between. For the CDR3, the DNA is TGTGCCAGCAGCTTAGTTGTCAGGGTTTCTAGCTCCTACAATGAGCAGTTCTTC. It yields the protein CASSLVVRVSSSYNEQFF.

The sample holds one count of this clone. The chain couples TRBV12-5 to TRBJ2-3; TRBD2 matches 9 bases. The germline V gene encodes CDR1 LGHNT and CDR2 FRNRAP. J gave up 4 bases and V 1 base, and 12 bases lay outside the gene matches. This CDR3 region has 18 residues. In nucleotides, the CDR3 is TGTGCTAGTGGTTTGGGACTAGCGGCCCCCCCTGGCGCAGATACGCAGTATTTT. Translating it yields CASGLGLAAPPGADTQYF.

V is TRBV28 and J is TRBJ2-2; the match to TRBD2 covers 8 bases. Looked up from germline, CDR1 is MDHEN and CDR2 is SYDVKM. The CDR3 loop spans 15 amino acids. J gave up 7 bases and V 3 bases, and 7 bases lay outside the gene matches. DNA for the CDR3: TGTGCCAGCAGTTTGCCCGGGAGGGGGATCGGGGAGCTGTTTTTT. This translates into CASSLPGRGIGELFF.

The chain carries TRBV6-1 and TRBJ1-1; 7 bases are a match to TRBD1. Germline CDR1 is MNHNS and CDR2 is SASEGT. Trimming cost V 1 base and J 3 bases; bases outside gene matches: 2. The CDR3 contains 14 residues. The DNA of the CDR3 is TGTGCCAGCAGTGAAGAACAGGGGTACACTGAAGCTTTCTTT. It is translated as CASSEEQGYTEAFF.

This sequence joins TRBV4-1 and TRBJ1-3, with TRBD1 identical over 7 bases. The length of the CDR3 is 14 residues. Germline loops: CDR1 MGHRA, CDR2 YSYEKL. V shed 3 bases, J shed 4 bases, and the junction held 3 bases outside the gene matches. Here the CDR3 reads CASSQTGSGNTIYF. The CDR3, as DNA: TGCGCCAGCAGCCAGACAGGGTCCGGAAACACCATATATTTT.

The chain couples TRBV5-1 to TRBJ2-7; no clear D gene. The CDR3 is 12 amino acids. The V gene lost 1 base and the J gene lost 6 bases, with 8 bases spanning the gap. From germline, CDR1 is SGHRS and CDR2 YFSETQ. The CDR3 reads CASSLSGFEQYF. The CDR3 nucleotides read TGCGCCAGCAGCTTGTCTGGGTTCGAGCAGTACTTC.

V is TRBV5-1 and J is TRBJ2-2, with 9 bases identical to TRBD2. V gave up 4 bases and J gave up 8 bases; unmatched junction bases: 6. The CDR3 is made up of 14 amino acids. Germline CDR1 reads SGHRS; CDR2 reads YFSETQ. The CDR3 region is CASSPGLARGELFF. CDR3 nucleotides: TGCGCCAGCAGCCCGGGACTAGCTAGGGGGGAGCTGTTTTTT.

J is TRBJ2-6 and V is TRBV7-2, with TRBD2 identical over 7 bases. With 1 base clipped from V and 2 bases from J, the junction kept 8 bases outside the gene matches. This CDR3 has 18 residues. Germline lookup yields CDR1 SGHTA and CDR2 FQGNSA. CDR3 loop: CASSLGFAREAGANVLTF. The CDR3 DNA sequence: TGTGCCAGCAGCTTAGGTTTCGCCCGGGAGGCTGGGGCCAACGTCCTGACTTTC.

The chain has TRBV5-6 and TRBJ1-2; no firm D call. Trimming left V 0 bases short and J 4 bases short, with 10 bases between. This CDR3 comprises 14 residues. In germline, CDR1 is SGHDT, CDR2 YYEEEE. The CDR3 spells CASSLGPLSYGYTF. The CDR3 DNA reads TGTGCCAGCAGCTTGGGCCCGCTAAGCTATGGCTACACCTTC. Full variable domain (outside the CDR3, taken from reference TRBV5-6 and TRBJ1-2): DAGVTQSPTHLIKTRGQQVTLRCSPKSGHDTVSWYQQALGQGPQFIFQYYEEEERQRGNFPDRFSGHQFPNYSSELNVNALLLGDSALYLCASSLGPLSYGYTFGSGTRLTVV.

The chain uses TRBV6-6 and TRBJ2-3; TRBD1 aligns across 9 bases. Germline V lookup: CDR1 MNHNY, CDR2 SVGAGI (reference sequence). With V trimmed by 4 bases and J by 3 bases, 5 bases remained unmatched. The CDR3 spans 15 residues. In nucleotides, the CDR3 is TGTGCCAGCAGTTCAACCGGGACAGGGACAGATACGCAGTATTTT. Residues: CASSSTGTGTDTQYF.

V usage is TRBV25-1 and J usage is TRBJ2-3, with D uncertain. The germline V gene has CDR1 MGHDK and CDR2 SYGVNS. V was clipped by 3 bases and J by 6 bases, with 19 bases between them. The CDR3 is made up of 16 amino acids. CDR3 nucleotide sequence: TGTGCCAGCAGTGAGGCGGCAGAGCGACCTCGGGATACGCAGTATTTT. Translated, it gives CASSEAAERPRDTQYF.

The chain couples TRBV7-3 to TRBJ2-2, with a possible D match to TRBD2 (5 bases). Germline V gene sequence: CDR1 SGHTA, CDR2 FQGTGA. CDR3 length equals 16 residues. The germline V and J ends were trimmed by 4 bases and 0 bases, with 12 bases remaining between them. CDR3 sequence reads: CASSSRARANTGELFF. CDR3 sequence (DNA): TGTGCCAGCAGCTCGAGAGCGCGGGCGAACACCGGGGAGCTGTTTTTT.

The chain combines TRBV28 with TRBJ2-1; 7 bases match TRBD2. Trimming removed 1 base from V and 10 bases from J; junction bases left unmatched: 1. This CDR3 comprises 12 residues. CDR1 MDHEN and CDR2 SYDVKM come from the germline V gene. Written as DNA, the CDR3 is TGTGCCAGCAGTTTATCGGGACTAGAGCAGTTCTTC. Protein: CASSLSGLEQFF.

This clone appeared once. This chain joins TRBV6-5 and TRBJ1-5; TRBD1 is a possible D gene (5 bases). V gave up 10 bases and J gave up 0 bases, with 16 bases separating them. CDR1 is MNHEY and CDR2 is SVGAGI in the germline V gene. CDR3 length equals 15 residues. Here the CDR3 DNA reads TGTGCCACCGAGGACGGGGCTTATAGCAATCAGCCCCAGCATTTT. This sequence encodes CATEDGAYSNQPQHF.

Written as DNA, the CDR3 is TGTGCCAGCAGTATCAGGGGTAGCGGGATCCCCTACAATGAGCAGTTCTTC. Translated: CASSIRGSGIPYNEQFF. V and J are TRBV27 and TRBJ2-1; 8 bases fit TRBD2. V lost 5 bases and J lost 2; bases outside the gene matches: 11. This CDR3 has 17 amino acids. Germline V gene lookup returns CDR1 MNHEY and CDR2 SMNVEV (reference sequence).

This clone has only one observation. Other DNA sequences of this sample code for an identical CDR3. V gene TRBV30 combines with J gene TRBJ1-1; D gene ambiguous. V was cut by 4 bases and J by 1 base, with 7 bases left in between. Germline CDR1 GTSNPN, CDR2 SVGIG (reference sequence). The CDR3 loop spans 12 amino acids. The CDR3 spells CAWTRGNTEAFF. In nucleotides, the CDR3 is TGTGCCTGGACTCGGGGGAACACTGAAGCTTTCTTT.

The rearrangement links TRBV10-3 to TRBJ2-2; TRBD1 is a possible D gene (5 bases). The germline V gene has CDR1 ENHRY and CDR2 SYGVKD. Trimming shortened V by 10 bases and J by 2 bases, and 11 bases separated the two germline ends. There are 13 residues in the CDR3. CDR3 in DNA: TGTGCCAAACAGGACCCAAACACCGGGGAGCTGTTTTTT. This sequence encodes CAKQDPNTGELFF.

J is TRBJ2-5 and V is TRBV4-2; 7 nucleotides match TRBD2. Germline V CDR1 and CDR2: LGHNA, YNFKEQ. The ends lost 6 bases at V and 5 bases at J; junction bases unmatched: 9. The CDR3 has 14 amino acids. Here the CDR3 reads CASSGEGERETQYF. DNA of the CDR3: TGTGCCAGCAGTGGGGAGGGAGAACGCGAGACCCAGTACTTC.

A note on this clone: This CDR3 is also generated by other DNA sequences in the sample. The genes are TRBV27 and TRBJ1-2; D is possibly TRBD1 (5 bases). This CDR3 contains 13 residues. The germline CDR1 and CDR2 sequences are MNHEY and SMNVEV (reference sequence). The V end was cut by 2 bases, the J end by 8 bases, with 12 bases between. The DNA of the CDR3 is TGTGCCAGCAGTTTAAGTCAGGGCTACGGCTACACCTTC. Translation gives CASSLSQGYGYTF.

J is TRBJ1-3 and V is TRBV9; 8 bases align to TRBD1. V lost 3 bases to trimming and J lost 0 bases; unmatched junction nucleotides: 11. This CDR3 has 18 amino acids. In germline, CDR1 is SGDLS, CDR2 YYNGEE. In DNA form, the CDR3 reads TGTGCCAGCAGCGCCCTCCGGGACAGGATTCGCTCTGGAAACACCATATATTTT. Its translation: CASSALRDRIRSGNTIYF.

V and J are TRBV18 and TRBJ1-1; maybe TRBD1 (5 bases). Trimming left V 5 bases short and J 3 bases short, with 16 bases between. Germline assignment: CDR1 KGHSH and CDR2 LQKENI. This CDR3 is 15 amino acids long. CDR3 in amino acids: CASSKFQGGDTEAFF. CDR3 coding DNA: TGTGCCAGCTCAAAGTTTCAGGGTGGAGACACTGAAGCTTTCTTT.

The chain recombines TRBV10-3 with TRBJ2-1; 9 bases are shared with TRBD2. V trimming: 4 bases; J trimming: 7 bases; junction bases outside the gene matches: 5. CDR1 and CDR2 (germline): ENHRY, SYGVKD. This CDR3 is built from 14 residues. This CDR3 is CAISGLAGSNEQFF. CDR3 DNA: TGTGCCATCAGTGGGCTAGCGGGGTCGAATGAGCAGTTCTTC.

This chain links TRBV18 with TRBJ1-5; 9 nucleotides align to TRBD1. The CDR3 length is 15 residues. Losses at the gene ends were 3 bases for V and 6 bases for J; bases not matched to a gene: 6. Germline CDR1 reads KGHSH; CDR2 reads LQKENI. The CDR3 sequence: CASSPGRQGGQPQHF. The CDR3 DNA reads TGTGCCAGCTCACCTGGTCGACAGGGGGGTCAGCCCCAGCATTTT.

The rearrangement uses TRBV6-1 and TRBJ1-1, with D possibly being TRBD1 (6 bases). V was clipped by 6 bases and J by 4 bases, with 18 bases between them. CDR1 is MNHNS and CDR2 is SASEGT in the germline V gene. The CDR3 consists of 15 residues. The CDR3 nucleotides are TGTGCCAGCAGGACGGACAGCCTGGGGAGCACTGAAGCTTTCTTT. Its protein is CASRTDSLGSTEAFF.

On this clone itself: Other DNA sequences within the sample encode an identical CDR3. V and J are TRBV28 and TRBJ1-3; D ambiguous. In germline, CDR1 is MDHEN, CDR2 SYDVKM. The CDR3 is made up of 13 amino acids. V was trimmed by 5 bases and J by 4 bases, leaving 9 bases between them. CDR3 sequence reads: CASSLTVGNTIYF. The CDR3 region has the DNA TGTGCCAGCAGTCTCACTGTCGGAAACACCATATATTTT.